This T cell receptor (beta chain) is drawn from a study of CD8+CD57+ T cells in acquired aplastic anemia. The wider study: Mean DNA quantity obtained from sorted CD4+ and CD8+ cells was 2.5 to 4 ug.

Patients sequenced had flow cytometry evidence of CD8+CD57+ cell expansion. The V end was cut by 5 bases, the J end by 5 bases, with 13 bases between. Germline CDR1 is SGHTA and CDR2 is FQGTGA. The CDR3 consists of 13 residues. Profiling of TCR beta VDJ combinations and CDR3 sequences used genomic DNA as template. MiXCR, run by TCRdb on the reads, gives a single entry per CDR3 protein. The sample lists hundreds of thousands of distinct CDR3 sequences, 40% to 50% occurring once. This clonotype was observed many times. The origin of this receptor is a human donor with aplastic anemia. The chain recombines TRBV7-3 with TRBJ2-7; D gene unclear. The source material was sorted CD4+, CD8+, or CD8+CD57+ T cells (not recorded which) from PBMCs. CDR3 loop: CASSQKDKNEQYF. The DNA of the CDR3 is TGTGCCAGCAGCCAAAAAGATAAGAACGAGCAGTACTTC.